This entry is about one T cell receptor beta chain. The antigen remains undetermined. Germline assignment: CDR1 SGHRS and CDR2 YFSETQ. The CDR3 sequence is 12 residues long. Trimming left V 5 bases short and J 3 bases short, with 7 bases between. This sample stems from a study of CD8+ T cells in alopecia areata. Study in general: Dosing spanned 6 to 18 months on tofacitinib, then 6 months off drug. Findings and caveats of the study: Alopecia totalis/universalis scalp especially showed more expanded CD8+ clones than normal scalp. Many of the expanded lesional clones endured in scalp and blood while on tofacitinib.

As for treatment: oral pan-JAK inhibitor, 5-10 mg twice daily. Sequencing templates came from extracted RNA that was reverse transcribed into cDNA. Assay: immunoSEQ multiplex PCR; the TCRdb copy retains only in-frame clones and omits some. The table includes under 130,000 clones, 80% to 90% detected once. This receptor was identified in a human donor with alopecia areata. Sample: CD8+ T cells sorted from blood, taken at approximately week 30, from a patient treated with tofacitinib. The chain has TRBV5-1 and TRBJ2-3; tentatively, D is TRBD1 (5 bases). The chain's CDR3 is CASRDKTDTQYF. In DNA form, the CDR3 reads TGCGCCAGCAGGGACAAAACAGATACGCAGTATTTT.